The present T cell receptor beta chain was sequenced within a study of cytomegalovirus exposure and HLA in healthy donors. This clone was detected only once. These donors counted as nominally healthy when sampled, but unrecorded immune exposures were likely. Germline V CDR1 and CDR2: MNHEY, SVGAGI. The length of the CDR3 is 14 residues. V was pared by 6 bases and J by 6 bases, with 16 bases between. The PCR was carried out with 60 Vbeta primers and 13 Jbeta primers. TCRdb's copy holds only in-frame clones and misses some; the assay was immunoSEQ multiplex PCR. Of about 200,000 clones in the sample, 60% to 85% are singletons; the top ten hold around 16%.

The sample comprised PBMCs. The V and J genes are TRBV6-5 and TRBJ2-3; D is perhaps TRBD1 (5 bases). This TCR was recovered from a man aged 35 to 55 in good health and CMV-seronegative. Written as DNA, the CDR3 is TGTGCCAGCAGCCCTGACAGTTTCATGGATACGCAGTATTTT. This encodes CASSPDSFMDTQYF.